Following are 19 T cell receptor beta chains from one sample sequenced in a study of cytomegalovirus exposure and HLA in healthy donors. Amplification used 60 Vbeta primers and 13 Jbeta primers. The data were produced by immunoSEQ multiplex PCR, yet TCRdb's version contains in-frame clones alone and is incomplete. The sample lists more than 95,000 clones, less than 85% occurring once. The sequencing input was PBMCs. The receptors here all came from a man aged 18 to 30 in good health and CMV-seropositive.

The genes are TRBV4-1 and TRBJ1-2; 7 positions match TRBD1. The V gene's germline CDR1 is MGHRA and CDR2 YSYEKL. The CDR3 runs to 16 residues. V trimming: 6 bases; J trimming: 1 base; junction bases outside the gene matches: 11. CDR3 in amino acids: CASSLGQAFNNYGYTF. CDR3 in DNA: TGCGCCAGCAGTCTCGGACAGGCCTTTAATAACTATGGCTACACCTTC.

The chain is built from TRBV6-1 and TRBJ2-1; the match to TRBD1 covers 8 bases. Germline CDR1 and CDR2: MNHNS and SASEGT. The trim removed 7 bases at V and 4 bases at J, leaving 6 bases unmatched. The CDR3 sequence is 14 residues long. CDR3 protein: CASIGQGGYNEQFF. In nucleotides, the CDR3 is TGTGCCAGCATAGGACAGGGCGGGTACAATGAGCAGTTCTTC.

J is TRBJ2-1 and V is TRBV28; D may be TRBD1 (6 bases). The CDR3 totals 14 residues. V lost 3 bases and J lost 4, with 10 bases in between. Germline-derived CDR1 and CDR2 are MDHEN and SYDVKM. As DNA, the CDR3 is TGTGCCAGCAGTTTTGTAGGACAGTACAATGAGCAGTTCTTC. This gives the protein CASSFVGQYNEQFF.

The chain carries TRBV5-6 and TRBJ2-3; D is unclear. CDR1 SGHDT and CDR2 YYEEEE come from the germline V gene. Between the trimmed V and J ends, which lost 4 bases and 4 bases, there was a span of 10 bases. The CDR3 loop spans 13 amino acids. The chain's CDR3 is CASSDLQSDTQYF. The CDR3, as DNA: TGTGCCAGCAGCGACTTACAATCAGATACGCAGTATTTT.

V usage is TRBV7-6 and J usage is TRBJ1-2; TRBD1 might be the D (5 bases). The CDR3 totals 15 residues. V was cut by 1 base and J by 4 bases, with 13 bases left in between. Germline V lookup: CDR1 SGHVS, CDR2 FNYEAQ. Written as DNA, the CDR3 is TGTGCCAGCAGCTTAGGGGACTACGGCGGCTATGGCTACACCTTC. Translated: CASSLGDYGGYGYTF.

The chain joins TRBV10-3 to TRBJ1-1, with a possible D match to TRBD1 (5 bases). V was shortened by 3 bases and J by 4 bases, with 12 bases between the two germline ends. Germline-derived CDR1 and CDR2 are ENHRY and SYGVKD. The CDR3 length is 14 residues. This CDR3 is CAISDIAGGTEAFF. In nucleotides, the CDR3 is TGTGCCATCAGTGATATCGCGGGGGGCACTGAAGCTTTCTTT.

The chain is built from TRBV19 and TRBJ2-7, with unresolved D. Germline V lookup: CDR1 LNHDA, CDR2 SQIVND (reference sequence). Trimming left V 4 bases short and J 0 bases short, with 7 bases between. The CDR3 runs 13 residues. The CDR3 sequence: CASSRADSYEQYF. The CDR3, as DNA: TGTGCCAGTAGTAGGGCCGACTCCTACGAGCAGTACTTC.

The J gene is TRBJ2-6, the V gene TRBV13, with a weak D call TRBD1 (6 bases). Germline CDR1 is PRHDT and CDR2 is FYEKMQ (reference sequence). The CDR3 extends over 14 amino acids. V gave up 7 bases and J gave up 10 bases, with 17 bases separating them. The DNA of the CDR3 is TGTGCCAGCAACCCCAGGGACACCAAAAACGTCCTGACTTTC. It translates to CASNPRDTKNVLTF.

The CDR3 is CASSLGRGAGGYTF. The CDR3 DNA reads as TGCGCCAGCAGCTTGGGACGGGGGGCTGGGGGCTACACCTTC. The V call is TRBV5-1, the J call TRBJ1-2; D is perhaps TRBD1 (6 bases). The CDR3 consists of 14 residues. Germline assignment: CDR1 SGHRS and CDR2 YFSETQ. Trimming pared 0 bases from V and 8 bases from J, leaving 14 bases between.

This chain joins TRBV7-2 and TRBJ1-2; perhaps TRBD1 as D (5 bases). Germline values: CDR1 SGHTA, CDR2 FQGNSA. The V and J ends lost 4 bases and 8 bases respectively, with 14 bases between them. The CDR3 is 13 residues long. The CDR3 nucleotides are TGTGCCAGCAGCTGGGGCCTGAGGAACGGCTACACCTTC. Amino acid sequence: CASSWGLRNGYTF.

The V and J genes are TRBV6-5 and TRBJ2-1, with 10 nucleotides matching TRBD1. Per germline, CDR1 MNHEY and CDR2 SVGAGI. V lost 4 bases and J lost 6; bases outside the gene matches: 6. The CDR3 runs to 15 residues. The CDR3 sequence: CASSSRDRGGNEQFF. CDR3 bases: TGTGCCAGCAGTTCCAGGGACAGGGGAGGCAATGAGCAGTTCTTC.

A single count supports this clone. The chain employs TRBV12-5 and TRBJ2-7, with D perhaps matching TRBD2 (5 bases). The CDR3 consists of 16 residues. Between the trimmed V and J ends, which lost 2 bases and 2 bases, there was a span of 16 bases. Germline loops: CDR1 LGHNT, CDR2 FRNRAP. The CDR3 here is CASGLSSLVGAYEQYF. DNA of the CDR3: TGTGCTAGTGGTTTGAGCTCGCTGGTCGGGGCCTACGAGCAGTACTTC.

The V call is TRBV9, the J call TRBJ2-3; 9 nucleotides align to TRBD2. Per germline, CDR1 SGDLS and CDR2 YYNGEE. V lost 0 bases to trimming and J lost 2 bases; unmatched junction nucleotides: 4. The CDR3 is made up of 16 amino acids. CDR3 in DNA: TGTGCCAGCAGCGTAGAAAGCGGGGGGTCCACAGATACGCAGTATTTT. Protein sequence: CASSVESGGSTDTQYF.

V usage is TRBV5-6 and J usage is TRBJ2-1; the D is unclear. The CDR3 sequence is 12 residues long. The V gene lost 3 bases and the J gene lost 6 bases, with 7 bases spanning the gap. Germline lookup yields CDR1 SGHDT and CDR2 YYEEEE. The CDR3 coding sequence is TGTGCCAGCAGCTCGACTTCCAATGAGCAGTTCTTC. Protein: CASSSTSNEQFF.

The chain joins TRBV25-1 to TRBJ2-7; 7 bases are a match to TRBD1. The germline V gene encodes CDR1 MGHDK and CDR2 SYGVNS. After removal of 2 bases from V and 4 bases from J, the junction contained 2 bases not matched to a gene. The CDR3 runs to 13 residues. Here the CDR3 reads CASSEGTDYEQYF. The CDR3 nucleotides are TGTGCCAGCAGTGAAGGGACAGATTACGAGCAGTACTTC.

The chain carries TRBV6-5 and TRBJ2-5; 9 bases are shared with TRBD1. This CDR3 comprises 15 residues. V lost 5 bases to trimming and J lost 4 bases; unmatched junction nucleotides: 8. The germline V gene encodes CDR1 MNHEY and CDR2 SVGAGI. The CDR3 is CASSRGQGGAETQYF. The CDR3 coding sequence is TGTGCCAGCAGTAGGGGACAGGGAGGGGCAGAGACCCAGTACTTC.

This chain uses TRBV11-3 with TRBJ2-1; no clear D gene. This CDR3 is built from 11 residues. The germline CDR1 and CDR2 sequences are SGHNT and YENEEA. V lost 4 bases and J lost 9, with 7 bases in between. This chain's CDR3 is CASSSGSEQFF. CDR3 nucleotides: TGTGCCAGCAGCTCTGGTAGTGAGCAGTTCTTC.

This clone was counted once. The CDR3 DNA reads as TGTGCCAGCAGTTTATCCCTTCCCAACTATGGCTACACCTTC. Translating gives CASSLSLPNYGYTF. V usage is TRBV28 and J usage is TRBJ1-2, with D unclear. The length of the CDR3 is 14 residues. CDR1 MDHEN and CDR2 SYDVKM come from the germline V gene. V was pared by 1 base and J by 2 bases, with 8 bases between.

This clone was detected once. The chain couples TRBV30 to TRBJ2-5, with a weak D call TRBD1 (5 bases). TRBJ2-7 matches the DNA end more closely, so the J call is doubtful. There are 15 residues in the CDR3. Germline V gene lookup returns CDR1 GTSNPN and CDR2 SVGIG (reference sequence). This CDR3 is CAWSVRGALNYEQYF. CDR3 coding DNA: TGTGCCTGGAGTGTACGTGGGGCGCTGAACTACGAGCAGTACTTC.